Described below is a single T cell receptor (beta chain) sequence and its context. What this receptor recognizes is not known. No much larger clone is present one base from it, and per-base qualities are unavailable. The data derive from a study of shared clonotypes between healthy human individuals (dated by TCRdb to about 2020). Study-level background: The cohort comprised a couple of women and a few men aged 18 to 49 years. To increase sequencing depth and limit assay-specific biases, TCR repertoire library preparation and sequencing were carried out by different laboratories using diverse techniques. Between about 0.8 and 9 billion PBMCs per donor were obtained by leukapheresis. Per donor, three plates each were used for CD4 naive and CD4 memory, two for CD8 naive, and one for CD8 memory. The study deeply sequenced blood TCR repertoires of five healthy adults to estimate repertoire size and the extent of clonotype sharing between individuals.

For the CD8 naive samples, CD45RO-negative cells were positively selected for CCR7, yielding a CD45RA+CCR7+ population from which TemRA cells were excluded. The donors were healthy, HIV-negative adults who had no recently reported acute infections or vaccinations. Every donor was a Caucasian adult residing in Nashville, Tennessee, USA. After blood collection by leukapheresis, PBMCs were isolated using Ficoll-Histopaque density gradient centrifugation and then cryopreserved in the vapor phase of liquid nitrogen. Analytical flow cytometry was used to check the purity and quantity of every magnetically sorted T cell population. Genomic DNA was isolated from each sorted fraction and quantified by UV absorbance on a Nanodrop 2000c. Measured from the cysteine to the phenylalanine, the CDR3 is 15 residues long. The only DNA kept is the CDR3, 45 bases in frame from the first base. The germline V and J ends show losses of 3 bases and 4 bases respectively, and no gene match explains 3 bases of the junction. CDR1 WSHSY and CDR2 SAAADI were looked up in the germline V gene.

Using the deep immunoSEQ assay, TCR CDR3 regions were amplified from genomic DNA by multiplex PCR. Extracted genomic DNA from each cell subset was distributed evenly across all wells of several immunoSEQ 96-well plates, and each plate was treated as a replicate. For sorted subsets, roughly 200 ng of genomic DNA, equivalent to about 30,000 T cell genomes, went into each replicate PCR. Purified libraries were quantified with a Qubit 3.0 fluorometer, sized on a Bioanalyzer 2100, and re-quantified with the KAPA Library Quantification kit. Every immunoSEQ 96-well plate was sequenced on a separate single-read 150-cycle Illumina NextSeq 550 flow cell. The original methods were these. Because the immunoSEQ output held only junctional sequences and lacked quality scores, the filtering could not match the filtering applied to full-length reads. To assign V/J genes and CDR3, sequences were annotated against IMGT germline references using PyIR, a Python wrapper for IgBLAST v1.9. Reads were filtered out if the reads had weak V/J assignments (E-value above 1e-6), no CDR3, stop codons, out-of-frame junctions, or ambiguous translated residues. V3J clonotypes were defined by identical inferred V gene, J gene, and CDR3 amino acid sequence. The percentage overlap between two repertoires was calculated by dividing the number of shared unique clonotypes by the size of the smaller repertoire. RTK rarefaction, the Chao1 estimator, and Recon v2.1 estimates of unobserved clonotypes were used to assess repertoire richness. OLGA was used to compute generation probabilities for all TCRbeta clonotypes that the gDNA method yielded from several donors. Drawn from immuneACCESS, this table holds only the in-frame rearrangements with V and J called that TCRdb kept. Clones are partly lost; checked studies trace under half to an unresolved V gene and leave the rest unexplained. The D gene and trimming were derived from the DNA, and the V and J assignments and clone size from that table. The sample profile shows nearly 2 million clones; roughly 94% of them were found once. The ten biggest clones cover roughly 1% of the sample.

What the study reported, not specific to this receptor: Sampling was restricted to blood, and TCR repertoires in tissues likely differ from the TCR repertoires found in blood. Even with the large sequencing depth, rarefaction of the sorted-subset datasets indicated that sequencing was incomplete. Estimated clonotype richness was generally larger for naive than for memory subsets. Because the study included a small number of donors, the genetic and exposure-history diversity represented was limited. Across a handful of donors, around 5% of naive CD4, around 3.3% of naive CD8, around 2.5% of memory CD4, and over 0.35% of memory CD8 clonotypes were shared. Compared with non-shared clonotypes, the clonotypes found in all four sorted-subset donors had higher generation probabilities. Pairwise subsampling led to the expectation that sequencing depth would affect the degree of clonotype sharing among donors.

This TCR came from a man aged 18 to 35 in good health. The V and J segments used are TRBV10-2 and TRBJ2-1; 10 central bases correspond to TRBD2. Sample: naive CD8+ T cells sorted from blood. The sample's cell subset or site label, in plain terms: CD45RA+CCR7+. The encoded CDR3 is CASSDLAGAYNEQFF. The nucleotide sequence is TGCGCCAGCAGTGACCTAGCGGGAGCTTACAATGAGCAGTTCTTC.